Following are 28 T cell receptor beta chains from one sample sequenced in a study of cytomegalovirus exposure and HLA in healthy donors. Only in-frame clones appear in the TCRdb table, and some are missing; sequencing was by immunoSEQ multiplex PCR. This repertoire shows tens of thousands of clones, about 91% found once; its top ten account for over 2%. Sequenced sample: PBMCs. These receptors were collected from a woman aged 25 to 39 in good health and CMV-seronegative.

The rearrangement links TRBV11-2 to TRBJ2-7; 8 bases fit TRBD1. The germline gives CDR1 SGHAT, CDR2 FQNNGV. Trimming at V came to 4 bases and at J to 5 bases, leaving 4 bases not matched to a gene. The CDR3 is 13 residues long. CDR3 bases: TGTGCCAGCAGCTGGAAGGACAGGGACGAGCAGTACTTC. It codes for CASSWKDRDEQYF.

This chain connects TRBV28 to TRBJ2-1; 10 bases map to TRBD2. Germline-derived CDR1 and CDR2 are MDHEN and SYDVKM. The CDR3 is 15 residues long. Losses at the gene ends were 2 bases for V and 6 bases for J; bases not matched to a gene: 4. The CDR3 nucleotides are TGTGCCAGCAGTTTAAGACTAGCGGGCGTCAATGAGCAGTTCTTC. As protein: CASSLRLAGVNEQFF.

This chain uses TRBV28 with TRBJ1-2; 7 bases map to TRBD1. The CDR3 has 14 residues. Germline values: CDR1 MDHEN, CDR2 SYDVKM. Losses at the gene ends were 2 bases for V and 5 bases for J; bases not matched to a gene: 5. This CDR3 is CASSLDQGGYGYTF. As DNA, the CDR3 is TGTGCCAGCAGTTTAGACCAGGGGGGTTATGGCTACACCTTC.

This clone was recorded once. The chain employs TRBV6-6 and TRBJ2-1; a possible D gene is TRBD1 (7 bases). Deletions cut 2 bases from V and 6 bases from J, with 11 bases between. The V gene's germline CDR1 is MNHNY and CDR2 SVGAGI (reference sequence). This CDR3 is 14 amino acids long. CDR3 coding DNA: TGTGCCAGCAGTTACGCGGGACAGCCCAATGAGCAGTTCTTC. Encoded protein: CASSYAGQPNEQFF.

V gene TRBV5-5 combines with J gene TRBJ2-7; TRBD1 aligns across 7 bases. Germline V gives CDR1 SGHKS, CDR2 YYEKEE (reference sequence). The CDR3 is made up of 15 amino acids. V lost 5 bases and J lost 0; bases outside the gene matches: 8. The CDR3 DNA reads as TGTGCCAGCAGGTCTGGACAGGCTCTCTCCTACGAGCAGTACTTC. Its protein product is CASRSGQALSYEQYF.

V is TRBV7-9 and J is TRBJ1-4; a possible D gene is TRBD1 (6 bases). The germline V and J ends were trimmed by 6 bases and 5 bases, with 13 bases remaining between them. Germline V lookup: CDR1 SEHNR, CDR2 FQNEAQ (reference sequence). There are 14 residues in the CDR3. The CDR3 DNA reads as TGTGCCAGCAGTCCTACAGGGCCCAATGAAAAACTGTTTTTT. Translated, it gives CASSPTGPNEKLFF.

The chain has TRBV5-6 and TRBJ2-2; D may be TRBD2 (6 bases). The V gene lost 2 bases and the J gene lost 0 bases, with 8 bases spanning the gap. Germline CDR1 and CDR2: SGHDT and YYEEEE. This CDR3 region has 15 residues. The CDR3: CASSFGTPNTGELFF. The CDR3 DNA reads as TGTGCCAGCAGCTTCGGGACTCCGAACACCGGGGAGCTGTTTTTT. Drawing the rest from reference TRBV5-6 and TRBJ2-2, the complete variable domain is DAGVTQSPTHLIKTRGQQVTLRCSPKSGHDTVSWYQQALGQGPQFIFQYYEEEERQRGNFPDRFSGHQFPNYSSELNVNALLLGDSALYLCASSFGTPNTGELFFGEGSRLTVL.

The rearrangement joins TRBV5-1 to TRBJ2-1; 10 positions match TRBD2. V was pared by 5 bases and J by 6 bases, with 23 bases of the junction left unmatched. Germline CDR1 and CDR2: SGHRS and YFSETQ. The CDR3 consists of 20 residues. In nucleotides, the CDR3 is TGCGCCAGCAGTTCCGAGGGGCGCCGGACTAGCGGTGGGCTGAGCAATGAGCAGTTCTTC. Protein: CASSSEGRRTSGGLSNEQFF.

The rearrangement joins TRBV5-8 to TRBJ1-5; D uncertain. Trimming shortened V by 0 bases and J by 7 bases, and 14 bases separated the two germline ends. Per germline, CDR1 SGHTS and CDR2 YDEGEE. This CDR3 spans 15 amino acids. The CDR3, as DNA: TGTGCCAGCAGCTTGGGCGTCGGGGAAAACCAGCCCCAGCATTTT. Protein: CASSLGVGENQPQHF. Together with reference TRBV5-8 and TRBJ1-5, the CDR3 gives the full variable domain: EAGVTQSPTHLIKTRGQQATLRCSPISGHTSVYWYQQALGLGLQFLLWYDEGEERNRGNFPPRFSGRQFPNYSSELNVNALELEDSALYLCASSLGVGENQPQHFGDGTRLSIL.

This chain connects TRBV27 to TRBJ1-2; D is ambiguous. Per germline, CDR1 MNHEY and CDR2 SMNVEV (reference sequence). This CDR3 comprises 17 residues. Trimming removed 6 bases from V and 5 bases from J, with 25 bases in between. CDR3 loop: CASSTRNRGLKLYGYTF. CDR3 DNA sequence: TGTGCCAGCAGCACCAGAAATCGGGGATTAAAGTTGTATGGCTACACCTTC.

This CDR3 reads CASSSNRGETEAFF. DNA for the CDR3: TGTGCCAGCAGCTCAAACAGGGGGGAAACTGAAGCTTTCTTT. The gene calls are TRBV7-2 and TRBJ1-1; 8 nucleotides match TRBD1. V lost 4 bases to trimming and J lost 5 bases; unmatched junction nucleotides: 6. The CDR3 length is 14 residues. CDR1 and CDR2 (germline): SGHTA, FQGNSA.

This chain links TRBV12-5 with TRBJ2-5; 7 bases are a match to TRBD1. The CDR3 sequence is 16 residues long. Losses at the gene ends were 2 bases for V and 2 bases for J; bases not matched to a gene: 8. Germline V CDR1 and CDR2: LGHNT, FRNRAP. DNA of the CDR3: TGTGCTAGTGGTTTGTACAGGGGAACGACACAAGAGACCCAGTACTTC. Translation: CASGLYRGTTQETQYF.

The gene calls are TRBV5-6 and TRBJ2-7; D ambiguous. The CDR3 has 12 amino acids. Trimming left V 2 bases short and J 3 bases short, with 6 bases between. Germline assignment: CDR1 SGHDT and CDR2 YYEEEE. CDR3 coding DNA: TGTGCCAGCAGCTTATATTTCTACGAGCAGTACTTC. Translating gives CASSLYFYEQYF.

This clone was observed once. The CDR3 loop is CASSTEPGMNYNEQFF. The CDR3 nucleotides are TGTGCCAGCAGTACAGAGCCCGGGATGAACTACAATGAGCAGTTCTTC. This chain joins TRBV28 and TRBJ2-1, with D tentatively TRBD2 (5 bases). This CDR3 is 16 amino acids long. Germline loops: CDR1 MDHEN, CDR2 SYDVKM. V dropped 5 bases and J dropped 3 bases, with 17 bases sitting between them. The full variable domain, completed using reference TRBV28 and TRBJ2-1, is DVKVTQSSRYLVKRTGEKVFLECVQDMDHENMFWYRQDPGLGLRLIYFSYDVKMKEKGDIPEGYSVSREKKERFSLILESASTNQTSMYLCASSTEPGMNYNEQFFGPGTRLTVL.

CDR3 coding DNA: TGTGCCAGCAGTCCCTACAGGGGGGATGGTTATGGCTACACCTTC. Protein: CASSPYRGDGYGYTF. The rearrangement links TRBV28 to TRBJ1-2; the match to TRBD1 covers 8 bases. Per germline, CDR1 MDHEN and CDR2 SYDVKM. The CDR3 spans 15 residues. Germline trimming cut 5 bases from V and 5 bases from J; bases unmatched to any gene: 10.

V is TRBV19 and J is TRBJ2-2; TRBD2 is a possible D gene (6 bases). V was shortened by 4 bases and J by 2 bases, with 11 bases between the two germline ends. The CDR3 sequence is 15 residues long. The germline V gene has CDR1 LNHDA and CDR2 SQIVND (reference sequence). The CDR3 loop is CASSSASVNTGELFF. CDR3 bases: TGTGCCAGTAGTAGCGCTAGCGTTAACACCGGGGAGCTGTTTTTT.

The chain carries TRBV4-2 and TRBJ2-5; TRBD2 agrees at 8 bases. The V gene's germline CDR1 is LGHNA and CDR2 YNFKEQ. The CDR3 is 15 residues long. Trimming removed 0 bases from V and 5 bases from J; junction bases left unmatched: 5. Written as DNA, the CDR3 is TGTGCCAGCAGCCAAGAACGGGAGGGATGGGAGACCCAGTACTTC. Its translation: CASSQEREGWETQYF.

The chain combines TRBV2 with TRBJ2-7, with D possibly matching TRBD2 (6 bases). Deletions cut 5 bases from V and 7 bases from J, with 21 bases between. CDR3 length: 15 amino acids. Germline V lookup: CDR1 SNHLY, CDR2 FYNNEI. CDR3 sequence reads: CASSKDYSGSREQYF. DNA for the CDR3: TGTGCCAGCAGTAAGGACTACTCCGGCTCGCGGGAGCAGTACTTC.

The chain links TRBV18 to TRBJ1-2; D remains ambiguous. The CDR3 length is 14 residues. The V end was cut by 2 bases, the J end by 1 base, with 8 bases between. Germline V lookup: CDR1 KGHSH, CDR2 LQKENI. The CDR3 loop is CASSPERDNYGYTF. For the CDR3, the DNA is TGTGCCAGCTCACCAGAGAGGGATAACTATGGCTACACCTTC.

This clone has just one count. This chain links TRBV19 with TRBJ1-2, with 8 bases aligning to TRBD1. Germline values: CDR1 LNHDA, CDR2 SQIVND (reference sequence). This CDR3 has 15 residues. V lost 6 bases and J lost 6; bases outside the gene matches: 12. Here the CDR3 reads CASSNPPGGRDGYTF. The CDR3 DNA reads as TGTGCCAGTAGCAACCCCCCAGGGGGCCGGGATGGCTACACCTTC.

The CDR3, as DNA: TGTGCCAGCAACGTACAGGGGGCGGTGCAGTACTTC. Protein sequence: CASNVQGAVQYF. This chain links TRBV28 with TRBJ2-7; 9 nucleotides align to TRBD1. The CDR3 length is 12 residues. The V segment lost 7 bases and the J segment 9 bases; nucleotides outside the gene matches: 7. Germline lookup yields CDR1 MDHEN and CDR2 SYDVKM.

The chain uses TRBV6-5 and TRBJ1-2, with 8 bases identical to TRBD1. The CDR3 loop spans 13 amino acids. V shed 6 bases, J shed 8 bases, and the junction held 8 bases outside the gene matches. CDR1 MNHEY and CDR2 SVGAGI come from the germline V gene. The CDR3 is CASSGGTGKGYTF. The CDR3 nucleotides are TGTGCCAGCAGCGGTGGGACAGGCAAAGGCTACACCTTC.

CDR3 sequence reads: CASSLSYGGTGNTIYF. As DNA, the CDR3 is TGTGCCAGCAGTTTATCATATGGGGGGACCGGAAACACCATATATTTT. The V and J genes are TRBV27 and TRBJ1-3, with D perhaps TRBD1 (5 bases). The germline gives CDR1 MNHEY, CDR2 SMNVEV (reference sequence). This CDR3 is 16 amino acids long. V shed 0 bases and J shed 4 bases, with 13 bases lying between them.

The chain carries TRBV11-2 and TRBJ2-1, with TRBD2 as a possible D gene (6 bases). The CDR3 runs 14 residues. CDR1 is SGHAT and CDR2 is FQNNGV in the germline V gene. Trimming left V 5 bases short and J 7 bases short, with 15 bases between. The CDR3 nucleotides read TGTGCCAGCAGCGTACCCGGGAGATTAAATGAGCAGTTCTTC. Translation: CASSVPGRLNEQFF.

The chain has TRBV6-5 and TRBJ2-3; maybe TRBD1 (6 bases). The V and J ends lost 6 bases and 3 bases respectively, with 10 bases between them. Germline CDR1 reads MNHEY; CDR2 reads SVGAGI. This CDR3 is built from 13 residues. Here the CDR3 reads CASRHGTTDTQYF. CDR3 nucleotides: TGTGCCAGCAGACACGGGACAACAGATACGCAGTATTTT.

The chain carries TRBV5-1 and TRBJ2-3; TRBD2 agrees at 14 bases. Germline V gene data show CDR1 as SGHRS and CDR2 as YFSETQ. V trimming: 0 bases; J trimming: 2 bases; junction bases outside the gene matches: 11. CDR3 length equals 20 residues. This CDR3 is CASSLGRPGLAGVLTDTQYF. The DNA of the CDR3 is TGCGCCAGCAGCTTGGGGAGACCGGGACTAGCGGGAGTTCTCACAGATACGCAGTATTTT.

The rearrangement links TRBV6-1 to TRBJ2-3, with 7 bases fitting TRBD2. Germline CDR1 and CDR2: MNHNS and SASEGT. Trimming removed 7 bases from V and 6 bases from J; junction bases left unmatched: 7. This CDR3 region has 13 residues. The CDR3: CASNERDRDTQYF. The CDR3 DNA follows: TGTGCCAGCAATGAGCGGGATCGTGATACGCAGTATTTT.

Of note for this clone: Its ends do not fully match the called genes, so a read error is possible. Here the CDR3 DNA reads TGTGCCAGCGGGCAAGAAGTTTTCTTT. Translated: CASGQEVFF. The genes are TRBV28 and TRBJ1-1; no clear D. The length of the CDR3 is 9 residues. CDR1 is MDHEN and CDR2 is SYDVKM in the germline V gene.